Presented here are 9 T cell receptor beta chains from one specimen sequenced in a study of blood T cell repertoires in COVID-19 (TCRdb year 2020). Library preparation was by the immunoSEQ multiplex PCR assay. The immuneACCESS repertoire file appears here via TCRdb, limited to in-frame rearrangements. These files lack a portion of the clones; in checked studies, under half of the deficit traces to unresolved V genes, and the cause of the others is not known. The sample table contains roughly 170,000 clones; only one count was recorded for approximately 84% of them. The top ten constitute approximately 7.7% of the sample. The material sequenced was peripheral blood. These TCRs come from a man aged 40-55 years who had recovered from COVID-19.

The V call is TRBV10-3, the J call TRBJ2-7, with TRBD1 as a possible D gene (6 bases). CDR1 is ENHRY, CDR2 SYGVKD, per germline. This CDR3 is built from 13 residues. V gave up 10 bases and J gave up 4 bases, with 17 bases separating them. CDR3 DNA sequence: TGTGCCACTAAACAGGGATCGTTGTACGAGCAGTACTTC. This translates into CATKQGSLYEQYF.

V is TRBV6-5 and J is TRBJ1-5; TRBD1 is a possible D gene (6 bases). The CDR3 spans 16 residues. The V end was cut by 4 bases, the J end by 9 bases, with 22 bases between. Germline CDR1 MNHEY, CDR2 SVGAGI. This chain's CDR3 is CASSSTGTNLRRPQHF. In DNA form, the CDR3 reads TGTGCCAGCAGTTCCACCGGGACAAATCTCAGGCGGCCCCAGCATTTT.

The V and J genes are TRBV28 and TRBJ2-2, with D maybe TRBD1 (6 bases). CDR1 is MDHEN and CDR2 is SYDVKM in the germline V gene. CDR3 length: 14 amino acids. With 11 bases removed from V and 0 bases from J, the gap between germline ends came to 13 bases. The CDR3 coding sequence is TGTGCCGCCGGACAGCCATCGAACACCGGGGAGCTGTTTTTT. Its protein is CAAGQPSNTGELFF.

The chain joins TRBV11-3 to TRBJ2-3; 7 nucleotides agree with TRBD2. The V gene end was trimmed by 4 bases and the J gene end by 1 base; junction bases not matched to a gene: 11. The germline CDR1 and CDR2 sequences are SGHNT and YENEEA. CDR3 length: 17 amino acids. This chain's CDR3 is CASSSFIGAGGTDTQYF. The CDR3 DNA sequence: TGTGCCAGCAGCTCCTTCATCGGGGCGGGGGGCACAGATACGCAGTATTTT.

DNA of the CDR3: TGCGCCAGCAGCTTGTCAGGGGCAAACACCGGGGAGCTGTTTTTT. As protein: CASSLSGANTGELFF. V gene TRBV5-1 combines with J gene TRBJ2-2; D possibly corresponds to TRBD1 (6 bases). The germline V gene has CDR1 SGHRS and CDR2 YFSETQ. CDR3 length: 15 residues. Trimming cost V 1 base and J 2 bases, with 9 bases left between them.

V and J are TRBV24-1 and TRBJ1-5; TRBD1 matches at 7 bases. With 4 bases clipped from V and 1 base from J, the junction kept 3 bases outside the gene matches. CDR1 and CDR2 (germline): KGHDR, SFDVKD. The CDR3 spans 15 residues. CDR3 in DNA: TGTGCCACCAGTGAAAACAGGGGAAGCAATCAGCCCCAGCATTTT. Its protein product is CATSENRGSNQPQHF.

This chain connects TRBV7-2 to TRBJ2-2, with 8 bases that match TRBD1. The length of the CDR3 is 15 residues. CDR1 and CDR2 from the germline V gene are SGHTA and FQGNSA. The ends lost 9 bases at V and 6 bases at J; junction bases unmatched: 12. CDR3 amino acids: CASKSRQGASGELFF. CDR3 DNA: TGTGCCAGTAAAAGCCGGCAGGGGGCTTCCGGGGAGCTGTTTTTT.

This CDR3 reads CASSFRGYNSPLHF. Written as DNA, the CDR3 is TGTGCCAGCAGCTTCAGGGGCTATAATTCACCCCTCCACTTT. The rearrangement links TRBV11-3 to TRBJ1-6; D possibly corresponds to TRBD1 (6 bases). The germline V gene has CDR1 SGHNT and CDR2 YENEEA. Trimming shortened V by 3 bases and J by 3 bases, and 6 bases separated the two germline ends. This CDR3 has 14 amino acids.

The rearrangement joins TRBV5-5 to TRBJ1-1; D remains unclear. This CDR3 region has 15 residues. CDR1 and CDR2 (germline): SGHKS, YYEKEE (reference sequence). V dropped 0 bases and J dropped 1 base, with 10 bases sitting between them. The CDR3 spells CASSLGPGTNTEAFF. The CDR3 DNA reads as TGTGCCAGCAGCTTGGGCCCAGGAACGAACACTGAAGCTTTCTTT.